This is a list of T cell receptor beta chains from one sample in a study of T cell repertoires in cytomegalovirus infection. Antigens for these TCRs are unknown. TCRdb reprocessed the reads via MiXCR and lists one record per CDR3 protein. The data show roughly 570,000 distinct CDR3 sequences, with about 40% seen just once and over 45% held by the top ten. The material was cultured PBMCs, obtained from culture after CMV antigen stimulation. The receptors derive from a human donor in good health (CMV status not recorded). Some clones in this sample may be carry-over from other donors' samples. CDR3s include the opening cysteine and the closing phenylalanine or tryptophan. Fields, in order: CDR3 DNA, CDR3 protein, D gene, J gene, clone size, V gene. D genes are given only for firm matches. Clone sizes are given selectively: once, few, many, or a class where the clone is expanded.

TGTGCCAGCAGCCGAATGTTTGTACCGGGACACCGGGGCGAGCAGTACTTC CASSRMFVPGHRGEQYF - TRBJ2-7 - TRBV12-3/TRBV12-4
TGTGCCAGCAGCCCCCGGGACAGGGGACAAGAGACCCAGTACTTC CASSPRDRGQETQYF TRBD1 TRBJ2-5 many TRBV7-8
TGCGCCAGCAGCCAACGACAGGGATGGGACACTGAAGCTTTCTTT CASSQRQGWDTEAFF TRBD1 TRBJ1-1 few TRBV4-3
TGTGCCAGCAGTTCGCCCCCTTCGGCCCGTTACGAGCAGTACTTC CASSSPPSARYEQYF - TRBJ2-7 - TRBV27
TGTGCCAGCAAAACAGGGTCCGATGGCTACACCTTC CASKTGSDGYTF - TRBJ1-2 few TRBV6-2/TRBV6-3
TGTGCCAGCAGCTTAGAGGCCTTCCGTTCAGGGACTGAAGCTTTCTTT CASSLEAFRSGTEAFF - TRBJ1-1 - TRBV7-2
TGTGCCAGCAGTGACCCTCTTTCGACCAGCGGAGATACGCAGTATTTT CASSDPLSTSGDTQYF - TRBJ2-3 - TRBV28
TGTGCCAGCAGCCCCCAGGGGGTCTATGGCTACACCTTC CASSPQGVYGYTF TRBD1 TRBJ1-2 - TRBV12-3/TRBV12-4
TGTGCCAGCTCACCACGGGACTCAAATTCACCCCTCCACTTT CASSPRDSNSPLHF - TRBJ1-6 once TRBV18
TGTGCCAGCCCACCCTCCCCGGGAGCCCCGTCCGGGGAGCTGTTTTTT CASPPSPGAPSGELFF - TRBJ2-2 - TRBV6-6
TGTGCCAGCAGCTTAGTTTTCGGTTACGAGCAGTACTTC CASSLVFGYEQYF - TRBJ2-7 - TRBV7-8
TGCAGTGCTAGAGATGGTGGGGTACCCTACAATGAGCAGTTCTTC CSARDGGVPYNEQFF - TRBJ2-1 - TRBV20-1
TGTGCCACCCTACGACGGAGGTTCGCGAACACCGGGGAGCTGTTTTTT CATLRRRFANTGELFF - TRBJ2-2 - TRBV6-5
TGTGCCAGCAGCCCCACCAGGACCCGGGGCAATGAGCAGTTCTTC CASSPTRTRGNEQFF - TRBJ2-1 - TRBV7-8
TGTGCCAGCAGGGGACAGGGGGAATACTATGGCTACACCTTC CASRGQGEYYGYTF TRBD1 TRBJ1-2 few TRBV12-3/TRBV12-4
TGCAGCGTTGTGAGGGGGTTACGGGGCTACACCTTC CSVVRGLRGYTF - TRBJ1-2 - TRBV29-1
TGTGCCAGCAGCTTGGTCCGGGGGGCCGGAGATACGCAGTATTTT CASSLVRGAGDTQYF - TRBJ2-3 - TRBV5-3
TGTGCCAGCAGCTCGGGTTTGCGGGGGAGTCAAGAGACCCAGTACTTC CASSSGLRGSQETQYF TRBD2 TRBJ2-5 few TRBV7-2
TGTGCCAGCAGCCCCGGGACTAGCGGACCCACCGGGGAGCTGTTTTTT CASSPGTSGPTGELFF TRBD2 TRBJ2-2 few TRBV7-6
TGCAGTGCTAGAGATAGGACTAGCGGGAGAGTCCGTGAGCAGTTCTTC CSARDRTSGRVREQFF TRBD2 TRBJ2-1 - TRBV20-1
TGTGCCAGCAGCTCCCCGGTTACTAGCGAGAGGGACACAGATACGCAGTATTTT CASSSPVTSERDTDTQYF TRBD2 TRBJ2-3 few TRBV5-4
TGTGCCAGCAGCGATGACCACAGCACAGATACGCAGTATTTT CASSDDHSTDTQYF - TRBJ2-3 few TRBV6-4